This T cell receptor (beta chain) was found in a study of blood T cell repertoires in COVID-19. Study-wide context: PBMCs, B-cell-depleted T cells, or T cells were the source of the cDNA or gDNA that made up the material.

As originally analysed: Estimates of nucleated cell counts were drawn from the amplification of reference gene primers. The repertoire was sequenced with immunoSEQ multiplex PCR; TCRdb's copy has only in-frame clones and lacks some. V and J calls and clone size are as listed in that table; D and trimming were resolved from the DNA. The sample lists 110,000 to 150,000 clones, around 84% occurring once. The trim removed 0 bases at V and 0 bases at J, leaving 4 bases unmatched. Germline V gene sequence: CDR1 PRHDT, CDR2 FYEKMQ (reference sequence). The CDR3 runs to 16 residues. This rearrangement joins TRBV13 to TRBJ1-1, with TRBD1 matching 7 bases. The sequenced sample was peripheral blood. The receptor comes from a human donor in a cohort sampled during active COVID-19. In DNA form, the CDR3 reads TGTGCCAGCAGCTTAGGTGAGGGGGCGGTGAACACTGAAGCTTTCTTT. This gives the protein CASSLGEGAVNTEAFF.